The clone carrying this TCR beta chain showed up just a few times. Its antigen is unknown. This sample is part of a study of beta chain features in type 1 diabetes. Whole-study findings and limits: Among all four CD4+ subsets, Type 1 diabetes patients had TCRB CDR3s that were moderately but significantly shorter.

The whole isolated RNA underwent reverse transcription, so sequencing captured expressed TCRB transcripts. Some clones are missing from TCRdb's copy, which holds only in-frame ones; the method was immunoSEQ multiplex PCR. The sample records hundreds of thousands of clones, approximately 10% being singletons. This sequence was found in a man between 25 and 39 years old with type 1 diabetes. Source material: naive CD4+ T cells from blood.

The CDR3 coding sequence is TGTGCCAGCAGCTCCCCACAGACAGGAGCCTACGAGCAGTACTTC. Translated, it gives CASSSPQTGAYEQYF. The chain is built from TRBV11-2 and TRBJ2-7, with a weak D call TRBD1 (6 bases). Trimming cost V 4 bases and J 2 bases, with 15 bases left between them. The germline gives CDR1 SGHAT, CDR2 FQNNGV. The CDR3 runs 15 residues.